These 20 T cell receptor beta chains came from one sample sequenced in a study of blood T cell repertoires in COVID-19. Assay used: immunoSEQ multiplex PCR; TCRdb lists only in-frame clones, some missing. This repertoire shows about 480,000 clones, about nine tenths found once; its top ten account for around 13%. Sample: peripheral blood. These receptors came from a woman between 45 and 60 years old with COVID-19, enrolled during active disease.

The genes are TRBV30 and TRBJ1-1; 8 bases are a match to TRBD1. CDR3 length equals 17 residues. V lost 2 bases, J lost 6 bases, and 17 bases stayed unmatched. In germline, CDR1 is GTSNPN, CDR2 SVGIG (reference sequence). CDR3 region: CAWSFLFPTGESAEAFF. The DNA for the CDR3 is TGTGCCTGGAGTTTCCTCTTCCCGACAGGGGAGAGCGCTGAAGCTTTCTTT.

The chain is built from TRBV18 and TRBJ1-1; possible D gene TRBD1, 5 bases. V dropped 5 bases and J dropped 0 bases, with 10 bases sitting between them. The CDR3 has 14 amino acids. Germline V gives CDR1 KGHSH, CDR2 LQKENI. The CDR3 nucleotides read TGTGCCAGCTCAGACGAAGGGGTGAACACTGAAGCTTTCTTT. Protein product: CASSDEGVNTEAFF.

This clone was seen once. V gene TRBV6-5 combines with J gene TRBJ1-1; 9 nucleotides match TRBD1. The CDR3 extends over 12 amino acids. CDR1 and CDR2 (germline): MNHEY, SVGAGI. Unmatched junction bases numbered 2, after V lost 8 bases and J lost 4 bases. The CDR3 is CASGTGSTEAFF. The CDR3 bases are TGTGCCAGCGGGACAGGGAGCACTGAAGCTTTCTTT.

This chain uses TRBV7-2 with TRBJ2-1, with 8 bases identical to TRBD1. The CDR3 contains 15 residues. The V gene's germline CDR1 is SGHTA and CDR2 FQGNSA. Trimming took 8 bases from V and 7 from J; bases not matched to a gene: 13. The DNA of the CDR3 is TGTGCCAGCTGCCCTGGAGACAGGGGATTGAATGAGCAGTTCTTC. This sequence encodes CASCPGDRGLNEQFF.

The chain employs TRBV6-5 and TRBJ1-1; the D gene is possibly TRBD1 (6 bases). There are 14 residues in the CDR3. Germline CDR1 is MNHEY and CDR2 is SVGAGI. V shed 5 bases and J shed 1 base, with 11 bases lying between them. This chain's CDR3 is CASSRRTENTEAFF. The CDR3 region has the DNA TGTGCCAGCAGTCGCCGGACAGAGAACACTGAAGCTTTCTTT.

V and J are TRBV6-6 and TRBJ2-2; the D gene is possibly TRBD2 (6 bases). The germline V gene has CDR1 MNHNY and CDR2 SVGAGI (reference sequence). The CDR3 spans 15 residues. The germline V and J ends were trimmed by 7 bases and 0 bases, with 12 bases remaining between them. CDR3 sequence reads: CASKTGAANTGELFF. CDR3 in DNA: TGTGCCAGCAAAACGGGAGCCGCGAACACCGGGGAGCTGTTTTTT.

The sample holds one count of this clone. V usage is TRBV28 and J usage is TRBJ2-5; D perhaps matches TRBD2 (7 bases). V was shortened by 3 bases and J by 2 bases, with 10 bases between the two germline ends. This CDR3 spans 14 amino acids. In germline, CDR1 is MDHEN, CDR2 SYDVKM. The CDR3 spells CASSLRGPQETQYF. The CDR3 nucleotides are TGTGCCAGCAGTTTGCGGGGGCCTCAAGAGACCCAGTACTTC. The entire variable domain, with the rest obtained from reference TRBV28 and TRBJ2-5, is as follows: DVKVTQSSRYLVKRTGEKVFLECVQDMDHENMFWYRQDPGLGLRLIYFSYDVKMKEKGDIPEGYSVSREKKERFSLILESASTNQTSMYLCASSLRGPQETQYFGPGTRLLVL.

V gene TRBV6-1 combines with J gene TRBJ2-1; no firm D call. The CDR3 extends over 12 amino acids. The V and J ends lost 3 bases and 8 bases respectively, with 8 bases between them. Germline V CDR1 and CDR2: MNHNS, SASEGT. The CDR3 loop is CASSDSADEQFF. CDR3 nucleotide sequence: TGTGCCAGCAGTGACAGCGCCGATGAGCAGTTCTTC.

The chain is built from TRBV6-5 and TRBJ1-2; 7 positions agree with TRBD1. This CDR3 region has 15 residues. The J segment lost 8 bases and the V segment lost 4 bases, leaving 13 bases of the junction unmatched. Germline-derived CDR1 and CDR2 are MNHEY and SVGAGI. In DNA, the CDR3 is TGTGCCAGCAGTTCGAGTACGACAGGGCGATGGGGCTACACCTTC. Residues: CASSSSTTGRWGYTF.

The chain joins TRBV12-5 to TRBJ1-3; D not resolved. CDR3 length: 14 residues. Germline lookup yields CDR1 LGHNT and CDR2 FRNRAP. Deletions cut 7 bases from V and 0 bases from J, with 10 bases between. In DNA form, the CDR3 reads TGTGCTAGTGCCAGGCCGGCCTCTGGAAACACCATATATTTT. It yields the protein CASARPASGNTIYF.

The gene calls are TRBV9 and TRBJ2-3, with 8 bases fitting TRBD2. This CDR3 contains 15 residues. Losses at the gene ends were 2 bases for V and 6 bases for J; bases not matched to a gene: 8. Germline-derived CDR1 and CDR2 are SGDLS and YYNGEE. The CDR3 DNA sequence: TGTGCCAGCAGCGTGGGAGGACTAGCTCGTGATACGCAGTATTTT. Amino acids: CASSVGGLARDTQYF.

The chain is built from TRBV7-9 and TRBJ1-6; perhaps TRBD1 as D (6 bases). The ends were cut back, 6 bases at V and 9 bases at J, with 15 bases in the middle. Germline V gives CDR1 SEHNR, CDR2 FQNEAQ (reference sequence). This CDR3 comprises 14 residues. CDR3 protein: CASSSPGQISPLHF. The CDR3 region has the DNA TGTGCCAGCAGTTCGCCAGGACAGATTTCACCCCTCCACTTT. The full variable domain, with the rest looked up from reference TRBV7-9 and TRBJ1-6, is DTGVSQNPRHKITKRGQNVTFRCDPISEHNRLYWYRQTLGQGPEFLTYFQNEAQLEKSRLLSDRFSAERPKGSFSTLEIQRTEQGDSAMYLCASSSPGQISPLHFGNGTRLTVT.

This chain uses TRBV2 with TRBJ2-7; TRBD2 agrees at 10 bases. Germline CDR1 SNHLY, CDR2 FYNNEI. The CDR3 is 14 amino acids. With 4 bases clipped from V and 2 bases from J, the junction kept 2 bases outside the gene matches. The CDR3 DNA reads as TGTGCCAGCAGTGTGAGCGGGGGGGCCTACGAGCAGTACTTC. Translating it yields CASSVSGGAYEQYF.

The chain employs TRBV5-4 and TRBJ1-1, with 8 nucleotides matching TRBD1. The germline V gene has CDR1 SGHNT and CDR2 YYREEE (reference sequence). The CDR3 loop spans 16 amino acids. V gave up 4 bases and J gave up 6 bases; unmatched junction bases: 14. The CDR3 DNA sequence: TGTGCCAGCAGCCCTTGGACAGGGAAGTCTTTCCCTGAAGCTTTCTTT. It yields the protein CASSPWTGKSFPEAFF. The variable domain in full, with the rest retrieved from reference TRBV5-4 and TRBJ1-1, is ETGVTQSPTHLIKTRGQQVTLRCSSQSGHNTVSWYQQALGQGPQFIFQYYREEENGRGNFPPRFSGLQFPNYSSELNVNALELDDSALYLCASSPWTGKSFPEAFFGQGTRLTVV.

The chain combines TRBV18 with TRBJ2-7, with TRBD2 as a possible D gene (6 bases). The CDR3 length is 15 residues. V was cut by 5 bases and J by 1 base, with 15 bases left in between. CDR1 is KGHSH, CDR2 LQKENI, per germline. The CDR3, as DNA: TGTGCCAGCTCAAGAACGGGAGACCCATCCTACGAGCAGTACTTC. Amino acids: CASSRTGDPSYEQYF.

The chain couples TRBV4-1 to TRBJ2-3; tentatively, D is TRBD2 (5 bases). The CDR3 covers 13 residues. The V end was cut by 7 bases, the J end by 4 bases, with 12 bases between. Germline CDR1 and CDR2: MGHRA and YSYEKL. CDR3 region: CASTQSGADTQYF. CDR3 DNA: TGCGCCAGCACCCAGAGCGGCGCAGATACGCAGTATTTT.

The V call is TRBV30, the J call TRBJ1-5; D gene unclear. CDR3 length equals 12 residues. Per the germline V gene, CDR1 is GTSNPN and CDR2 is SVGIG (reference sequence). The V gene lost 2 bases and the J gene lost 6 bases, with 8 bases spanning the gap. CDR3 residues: CAWSQEPQPQHF. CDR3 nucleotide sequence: TGTGCCTGGAGTCAGGAACCTCAGCCCCAGCATTTT.

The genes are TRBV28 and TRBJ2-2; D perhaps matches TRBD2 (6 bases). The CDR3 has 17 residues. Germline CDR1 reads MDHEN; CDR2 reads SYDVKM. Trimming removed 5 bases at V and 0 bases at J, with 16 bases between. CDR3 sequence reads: CASSRGSWGTNTGELFF. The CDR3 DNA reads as TGTGCCAGCAGTCGGGGGTCGTGGGGTACGAACACCGGGGAGCTGTTTTTT.

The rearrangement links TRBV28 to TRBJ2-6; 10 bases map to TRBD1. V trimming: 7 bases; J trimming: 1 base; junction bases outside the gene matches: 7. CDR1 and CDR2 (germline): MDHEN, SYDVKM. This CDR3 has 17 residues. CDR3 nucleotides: TGTGCCAGCACGTCCGGGACAGGGGTTTCTGGGGCCAACGTCCTGACTTTC. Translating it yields CASTSGTGVSGANVLTF.

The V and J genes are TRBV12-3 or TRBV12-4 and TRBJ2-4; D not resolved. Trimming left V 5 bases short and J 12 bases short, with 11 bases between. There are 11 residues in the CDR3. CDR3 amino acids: CASSHKKSQYF. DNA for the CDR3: TGTGCCAGCAGTCACAAGAAATCTCAGTACTTC.